Below, 22 T cell receptor beta chains from the same sample are listed, as sequenced in a study of T-cell reconstitution after alpha-beta-depleted transplantation in children. Preparation of the TCRbeta library involved a method that used unique molecular identifiers. Using its own MiXCR run on the PCR reads, TCRdb lists one record per CDR3 protein. The table has over 400,000 distinct CDR3 sequences, around an eighth seen once; the top ten hold under 7%. Sequences were derived from PBMCs from the stem cell graft donor, sampled from the stem cell graft. The origin of the receptors is a human donor who donated a stem cell graft to a child with combined immunodeficiency.

This clonotype was observed a few times. V and J are TRBV9 and TRBJ2-3, with D maybe TRBD2 (7 bases). This CDR3 is 16 amino acids long. Germline V gene sequence: CDR1 SGDLS, CDR2 YYNGEE. Deletions cut 5 bases from V and 2 bases from J, with 18 bases between. CDR3 sequence: CASSGQGGGYTDTQYF. Here the CDR3 DNA reads TGTGCCAGCAGTGGACAAGGGGGGGGATACACAGATACGCAGTATTTT.

The chain is built from TRBV7-8 and TRBJ2-1; D gene unclear. The V end lost 2 bases, the J end lost 5 bases, and 10 bases lay between the germline ends. This CDR3 has 14 amino acids. In germline, CDR1 is SGHVS, CDR2 FQNEAQ. CDR3 residues: CASSLRTANNEQFF. Here the CDR3 DNA reads TGTGCCAGCAGCTTACGCACAGCTAACAATGAGCAGTTCTTC.

The chain couples TRBV10-3 to TRBJ1-2; 7 bases are shared with TRBD1. Per the germline V gene, CDR1 is ENHRY and CDR2 is SYGVKD. There are 18 residues in the CDR3. The junction had 14 bases not matched to a gene; V was cut back by 3 bases and J by 1 base. CDR3 DNA sequence: TGTGCCATCAGTGACTCCCCCCCACAGGGGTTTCGTAACTATGGCTACACCTTC. This translates into CAISDSPPQGFRNYGYTF.

This clonotype was counted at least ten times. The chain joins TRBV6-1 to TRBJ2-2; D may be TRBD1 or TRBD2 (5 bases each). The CDR3 runs to 16 residues. Germline V CDR1 and CDR2: MNHNS, SASEGT. The germline V and J ends were trimmed by 7 bases and 6 bases, with 21 bases remaining between them. The CDR3 sequence: CASTHLTGTGAGELFF. The CDR3 coding sequence is TGTGCCAGCACTCACCTCACCGGGACCGGGGCCGGGGAGCTGTTTTTT.

V and J are TRBV3-1 and TRBJ1-1; 11 bases match TRBD1. The J segment lost 4 bases and the V segment lost 4 bases, leaving 5 bases of the junction unmatched. Germline V gene sequence: CDR1 LGHDT, CDR2 YNNKEL (reference sequence). The CDR3 covers 15 residues. The CDR3 DNA follows: TGTGCCAGCAGCCGGGGACAGGGGGGCATCACTGAAGCTTTCTTT. It codes for CASSRGQGGITEAFF.

In this sample, this clonotype turned up a few times. This chain links TRBV4-2 with TRBJ1-6; unclear D gene. Germline-derived CDR1 and CDR2 are LGHNA and YNFKEQ. V was shortened by 1 base and J by 13 bases, with 14 bases between the two germline ends. CDR3 length: 14 residues. The CDR3: CASSQVLGLPPLHF. The CDR3 nucleotides are TGTGCCAGCAGCCAAGTGCTAGGCCTTCCGCCCCTCCACTTT.

This clonotype was found a few times. Here the CDR3 DNA reads TGCGCCAGCAGCACCACAGGGCAATTGACTGAAGCTTTCTTT. Translation gives CASSTTGQLTEAFF. The chain recombines TRBV5-1 with TRBJ1-1; possibly TRBD1 for D (6 bases). V was cut by 4 bases and J by 5 bases, with 15 bases left in between. This CDR3 region has 14 residues. Germline CDR1 SGHRS, CDR2 YFSETQ.

This clonotype occurred a few times. The chain links TRBV11-2 to TRBJ2-5; maybe TRBD2 (5 bases). CDR3 length: 14 amino acids. Germline lookup yields CDR1 SGHAT and CDR2 FQNNGV. Trimming took 5 bases from V and 4 from J, leaving 14 bases between them. CDR3 coding DNA: TGTGCCAGCAGCCAAGGACTCAAAGTAGAGACCCAGTACTTC. The encoded protein is CASSQGLKVETQYF. Complete variable domain (other parts from reference TRBV11-2 and TRBJ2-5): EAGVAQSPRYKIIEKRQSVAFWCNPISGHATLYWYQQILGQGPKLLIQFQNNGVVDDSQLPKDRFSAERLKGVDSTLKIQPAKLEDSAVYLCASSQGLKVETQYFGPGTRLLVL.

This clonotype was recorded at least ten times. The gene calls are TRBV29-1 and TRBJ2-3; TRBD1 matches 8 bases. The germline V gene has CDR1 SQVTM and CDR2 ANQGSEA. V lost 1 base and J lost 2; bases outside the gene matches: 8. CDR3 length: 16 amino acids. The CDR3 protein is CSVEVLGTGDTDTQYF. In DNA, the CDR3 is TGCAGCGTTGAAGTCTTGGGGACAGGAGACACAGATACGCAGTATTTT.

This clonotype was recorded a few times. The chain combines TRBV7-2 with TRBJ2-3; 9 bases fit TRBD1. Looked up from germline, CDR1 is SGHTA and CDR2 is FQGNSA. The trim removed 0 bases at V and 2 bases at J, leaving 18 bases unmatched. The CDR3 has 21 residues. CDR3 residues: CASSLAKYPIPRQGDTDTQYF. CDR3 nucleotides: TGTGCCAGCAGCTTAGCCAAATACCCCATTCCGAGACAGGGGGACACAGATACGCAGTATTTT. The full variable domain, with the rest looked up from reference TRBV7-2 and TRBJ2-3, is GAGVSQSPSNKVTEKGKDVELRCDPISGHTALYWYRQSLGQGLEFLIYFQGNSAPDKSGLPSDRFSAERTGGSVSTLTIQRTQQEDSAVYLCASSLAKYPIPRQGDTDTQYFGPGTRLTVL.

In this sample, this clonotype turned up a few times. This chain connects TRBV12-3 or TRBV12-4 to TRBJ2-5, with 10 positions matching TRBD2. V lost 8 bases, J lost 3 bases, and 15 bases stayed unmatched. This CDR3 comprises 17 residues. Here the CDR3 DNA reads TGTGCCAGCTCCCAGGCCCCCGGACTAGCGGTTGAAGAGACCCAGTACTTC. Its protein is CASSQAPGLAVEETQYF.

The chain uses TRBV20-1 and TRBJ2-7; perhaps TRBD1 as D (5 bases). Trimming took 5 bases from V and 2 from J, leaving 7 bases between them. From germline, CDR1 is DFQATT and CDR2 SNEGSKA (reference sequence). The CDR3 is 11 amino acids. DNA of the CDR3: TGCAGTGCTTCGGACACCTACGAGCAGTACTTC. Its protein product is CSASDTYEQYF.

This clonotype occurred many times. The chain has TRBV5-1 and TRBJ2-1, with 10 bases lining up with TRBD2. The CDR3 length is 14 residues. Germline CDR1 is SGHRS and CDR2 is YFSETQ. V was clipped by 4 bases and J by 5 bases; unmatched bases: 3. CDR3 coding DNA: TGCGCCAGCAGCGTAGCGGGGGGTAACAATGAGCAGTTCTTC. Translation gives CASSVAGGNNEQFF.

The J gene is TRBJ2-1, the V gene TRBV7-3; D perhaps matches TRBD2 (5 bases). From germline, CDR1 is SGHTA and CDR2 FQGTGA. This CDR3 region has 15 residues. The V end was cut by 5 bases, the J end by 0 bases, with 11 bases between. Written as DNA, the CDR3 is TGTGCCAGCAGCCTTGGACTCGACTCCTACAATGAGCAGTTCTTC. Translation: CASSLGLDSYNEQFF.

V is TRBV10-2 and J is TRBJ1-1, with TRBD1 matching over 9 bases. The germline V gene has CDR1 WSHSY and CDR2 SAAADI. CDR3 length equals 16 residues. Trimming at V came to 1 base and at J to 4 bases, leaving 7 bases not matched to a gene. The CDR3 loop is CASSELNRGPSTEAFF. The DNA of the CDR3 is TGCGCCAGCAGTGAGTTGAACAGGGGGCCTAGCACTGAAGCTTTCTTT.

A few counts support this clonotype. This chain connects TRBV5-1 to TRBJ2-2, with a possible D match to TRBD1 (5 bases). Trimming removed 3 bases at V and 10 bases at J, with 13 bases between. Germline V gene lookup returns CDR1 SGHRS and CDR2 YFSETQ. CDR3 length equals 13 residues. CDR3 coding DNA: TGCGCCAGCAGCTGGGGCGAGTACCTGGAGCTGTTTTTT. Protein product: CASSWGEYLELFF.

V gene TRBV7-2 combines with J gene TRBJ1-1, with D perhaps matching TRBD1 (5 bases). V lost 0 bases and J lost 7, with 21 bases in between. This CDR3 is built from 17 residues. Germline loops: CDR1 SGHTA, CDR2 FQGNSA. The CDR3, as DNA: TGTGCCAGCAGCTTAGCCGGATCATGGGGGTTGGTCGATGAAGCTTTCTTT. Residues: CASSLAGSWGLVDEAFF.

The chain is built from TRBV2 and TRBJ2-7, with a possible D match to TRBD1 (6 bases). Germline V gene data show CDR1 as SNHLY and CDR2 as FYNNEI. The CDR3 spans 15 residues. Trimming took 4 bases from V and 2 from J, leaving 15 bases between them. The CDR3 here is CASSGQVAHPYEQYF. In nucleotides, the CDR3 is TGTGCCAGCAGTGGACAGGTCGCCCACCCCTACGAGCAGTACTTC.

This clonotype was recorded at least ten times. The J gene is TRBJ2-5, the V gene TRBV12-3 or TRBV12-4, with 7 bases aligning to TRBD1. CDR3 length equals 14 residues. Unmatched junction bases numbered 8, after V lost 6 bases and J lost 4 bases. CDR3 sequence reads: CASSQGVRLETQYF. DNA of the CDR3: TGTGCCAGCAGCCAGGGGGTTCGTTTAGAGACCCAGTACTTC.

This sequence joins TRBV4-3 and TRBJ2-5; TRBD1 might be the D (6 bases). The CDR3 is 14 residues long. Looked up from germline, CDR1 is LGHNA and CDR2 is YSLEER. V was trimmed by 4 bases and J by 3 bases, leaving 12 bases between them. CDR3 protein: CASSRRQGKETQYF. In DNA, the CDR3 is TGCGCCAGCAGCCGCCGCCAGGGGAAAGAGACCCAGTACTTC.

In its sample, this clonotype was seen many times. V is TRBV20-1 and J is TRBJ2-5, with D possibly matching TRBD2 (5 bases). The CDR3 has 14 residues. V was pared by 0 bases and J by 1 base, with 9 bases between. In germline, CDR1 is DFQATT, CDR2 SNEGSKA (reference sequence). CDR3 DNA sequence: TGCAGTGCTAGAGATCGGCGGGCCCAAGAGACCCAGTACTTC. This sequence encodes CSARDRRAQETQYF.

Only a few counts were recorded for this clonotype. The chain uses TRBV7-2 and TRBJ2-3, with D possibly TRBD2 on 6 matching bases. CDR3 length equals 15 residues. In germline, CDR1 is SGHTA, CDR2 FQGNSA. Between the trimmed V and J ends, which lost 3 bases and 0 bases, there was a span of 10 bases. The CDR3 is CASSFSGISTDTQYF. The CDR3, as DNA: TGTGCCAGCAGCTTTAGCGGAATTAGCACAGATACGCAGTATTTT.